What follows is one T cell receptor (beta chain) and its context. One end of the junction varies from germline; a read error may be responsible. MiXCR was run by TCRdb on the 5' RACE reads, yielding one entry per CDR3 protein. The table lists tens of thousands of distinct CDR3 sequences, around 24% of them singletons, with approximately 2% in the top ten. The CDR3 contains 13 residues. Cells sorted as Tregs were CD4+, CD25+ and CD127-/low. Sequences were obtained from tumor-infiltrating Tregs sorted from the breast tumor. This sequence joins TRBV12-3 or TRBV12-4 and TRBJ2-2; 7 positions agree with TRBD1. The source of this sequence is a female donor with breast cancer. This CDR3 reads CASSWTGTGELLF. In DNA form, the CDR3 reads TGTGCCAGCAGTTGGACAGGAACCGGGGAGCTGCTTTTT.